A selection of T cell receptor beta chains follows, all from one sample in a study of OX40 agonist ivuxolimab in advanced cancers. Produced via immunoSEQ multiplex PCR; TCRdb's table is partial and in-frame only. The data contain 72,000 or so clones, 85% to 90% of them singletons. The source material was CD4+ or CD8+ T cells sorted from blood, sampled in a trial of the OX40 agonist ivuxolimab. The receptors were sampled from an adult with an advanced solid tumor such as melanoma, head and neck, liver or kidney cancer. Each CDR3 is given with its conserved first and last residue. A D gene is named only where the DNA matches it firmly. Clone size is given for some rows only: seen once, a few or many times, or a class if the clone is expanded.

D gene	CDR3 length	V gene	clone size	J gene	CDR3 DNA	CDR3 protein
-	13	TRBV5-1	-	TRBJ2-3	TGCGCCAGCAGCTCCGGCGGGTCAGATACGCAGTATTTT	CASSSGGSDTQYF
-	12	TRBV7-4	-	TRBJ1-1	TGTGCCAGCAGCTTAGGCCTTTCGTCAGCTTTCTTT	CASSLGLSSAFF
-	18	TRBV11-2	-	TRBJ2-3	TGTGCCAGCAGCTTAGATACACCCGGACGCGGGCCCATGGATACGCAGTATTTT	CASSLDTPGRGPMDTQYF
TRBD1	15	TRBV19	once	TRBJ2-7	TGTGCCAGTACCCAAGACAGGGCGAGAGAAGGCGAGCAGTACTTC	CASTQDRAREGEQYF
-	13	TRBV19	-	TRBJ2-3	TGTGCCAGTGGGACTGCAGTCACAGATACGCAGTATTTT	CASGTAVTDTQYF
-	14	TRBV2	-	TRBJ1-4	TGTGCCAGCAGTGCAGAAACAGGGAATGAAAAACTGTTTTTT	CASSAETGNEKLFF
-	16	TRBV28	-	TRBJ2-1	TGTGCCAGCAGTGGTCCTGGGCGGACAACTTACAATGAGCAGTTCTTC	CASSGPGRTTYNEQFF
TRBD2	10	TRBV7-2	-	TRBJ2-7	TGTGCCAGCGGGACTACCGAGCAGTACTTC	CASGTTEQYF
-	13	TRBV6-6	-	TRBJ1-4	TGTGCCAGCTCCGGGGCATTAAATGAAAAACTGTTTTTT	CASSGALNEKLFF
TRBD1	15	TRBV6-1	-	TRBJ1-4	TGTGCCAGCAGTGATAGGGACAGGGTAATAAAAAAACTGTTTTTT	CASSDRDRVIKKLFF
-	17	TRBV4-2	-	TRBJ1-3	TGTGCCAGCAGCCAAGCTTGGCAGGAGGGCTCTGGAAACACCATATATTTT	CASSQAWQEGSGNTIYF
TRBD2	15	TRBV2	-	TRBJ2-5	TGTGCCAGCAGTAAGGCGGGGGGTTACCAAGAGACCCAGTACTTC	CASSKAGGYQETQYF
-	13	TRBV25-1	-	TRBJ2-7	TGTGCCAGCAGGACCTCAGGAGCCTACGAGCAGTACTTC	CASRTSGAYEQYF
-	13	TRBV7-2	-	TRBJ1-5	TGTGCCAGCAGGGAGGACAGAAATCAGCCCCAGCATTTT	CASREDRNQPQHF
-	11	TRBV28	-	TRBJ2-7	TGTGCCAGCAGGCGCAGGTACGAGCAGTACTTC	CASRRRYEQYF
-	17	TRBV4-3	-	TRBJ1-1	TGCGCCAGCAGCCTGAGGGAATTTCTTTCCGTGAACACTGAAGCTTTCTTT	CASSLREFLSVNTEAFF
TRBD1	13	TRBV10-3	-	TRBJ1-1	TGTGCCACCTCGGACAGGGAGAACACTGACGCTTTCTTT	CATSDRENTDAFF
-	13	TRBV7-8	-	TRBJ2-1	TGTGCCAGCAGCTTAGACTTGAGCAATGAGCAGTTCTTC	CASSLDLSNEQFF
TRBD1	13	TRBV5-1	once	TRBJ2-1	TGCGCCAGCAGCTTGGGACAGGGAAATGAGCAGTTCTTC	CASSLGQGNEQFF
-	13	TRBV19	-	TRBJ1-5	TGTGCCAGTAGTACGCAGGGGTATCAGCCCCAGCATTTT	CASSTQGYQPQHF
-	14	TRBV5-6	-	TRBJ2-1	TGTGCCAGCAGCTCGAAAGGCCTTGCCGATGAGCAGTTCTTC	CASSSKGLADEQFF
-	16	TRBV7-7	-	TRBJ2-1	TGTGCCAGCAGCTTAGTAGGGGGTACTCCTTTGAGTCAGCAGTTCTTC	CASSLVGGTPLSQQFF
-	14	TRBV28	-	TRBJ1-2	TGTGCCAGCAGTACGACGGGGGGAGGCTATGGCTACACCTTC	CASSTTGGGYGYTF
-	16	TRBV5-4	once	TRBJ1-2	TGTGCCAGCAGCTTGGAGGTGGAGGGATCGAACTATGGCTACACCTTC	CASSLEVEGSNYGYTF
-	14	TRBV27	-	TRBJ1-6	TGTGCCAGCAGTCCGCCGGGCCTCAATTCACCCCTCCACTTT	CASSPPGLNSPLHF
-	11	TRBV28	-	TRBJ1-1	TGTGCCAGCAGTCGGTACACTGAAGCTTTCTTT	CASSRYTEAFF
-	13	TRBV11-2	-	TRBJ2-1	TGTGCCAGCAGCCGAGGCCTACACAATGAGCAGTTCTTC	CASSRGLHNEQFF
-	14	TRBV18	-	TRBJ2-5	TGTGCCAGCTCACCTCAGACAGGATCGGAGACCCAGTACTTC	CASSPQTGSETQYF
TRBD2	15	TRBV7-3	once	TRBJ2-7	TGTGCCAGCAGTCAAAAGGGCGGGAGTGAATACGAGCAGTACTTC	CASSQKGGSEYEQYF